These 6 T cell receptor beta chains were sequenced from one sample in a study of cytomegalovirus exposure and HLA in healthy donors. A multiplex PCR was run with 60 Vbeta primers and 13 Jbeta primers. This table comes from immunoSEQ multiplex PCR, and its TCRdb copy is limited to in-frame clones, with some not included. In all, the sample yields around 210,000 clones. The sequenced sample consisted of PBMCs. These receptors came from a woman in her 30s in good health and CMV-seropositive.

The rearrangement uses TRBV5-6 and TRBJ1-5; 9 bases are a match to TRBD1. The CDR3 runs to 14 residues. In germline, CDR1 is SGHDT, CDR2 YYEEEE. The ends lost 4 bases at V and 11 bases at J; junction bases unmatched: 10. CDR3: CASSDGTGFGSQHF. The CDR3 DNA reads TGTGCCAGCAGCGACGGGACAGGGTTTGGGTCCCAGCATTTT. The full variable domain, in which reference TRBV5-6 and TRBJ1-5 provide the parts outside the CDR3, is DAGVTQSPTHLIKTRGQQVTLRCSPKSGHDTVSWYQQALGQGPQFIFQYYEEEERQRGNFPDRFSGHQFPNYSSELNVNALLLGDSALYLCASSDGTGFGSQHFGDGTRLSIL.

In DNA, the CDR3 is TGTGCCAGCAGTGAATTGACTAGTCACGGTGAGCAGTTCTTC. This translates into CASSELTSHGEQFF. This chain connects TRBV2 to TRBJ2-1; tentative D call: TRBD2 (6 bases). V lost 2 bases and J 9 bases, leaving 14 bases between the germline ends. Germline V lookup: CDR1 SNHLY, CDR2 FYNNEI. The CDR3 is made up of 14 amino acids.

The J gene is TRBJ2-1, the V gene TRBV6-1, with 7 positions matching TRBD1. Germline CDR1 MNHNS, CDR2 SASEGT. The CDR3 contains 16 residues. Trimming took 2 bases from V and 7 from J; bases not matched to a gene: 11. The CDR3 coding sequence is TGTGCCAGCAGTGAATTTAGCCAGGGGGAAGATAATGAGCAGTTCTTC. Translated, it gives CASSEFSQGEDNEQFF.

V is TRBV28 and J is TRBJ2-7, with D perhaps matching TRBD1 (5 bases). This CDR3 has 16 amino acids. Germline-derived CDR1 and CDR2 are MDHEN and SYDVKM. The ends were cut back, 5 bases at V and 1 base at J, with 18 bases in the middle. The CDR3 is CASSLYLQGVSYEQYF. For the CDR3, the DNA is TGTGCCAGCAGTCTGTACCTCCAGGGTGTATCCTACGAGCAGTACTTC. Filled out from reference TRBV28 and TRBJ2-7, the complete variable domain reads DVKVTQSSRYLVKRTGEKVFLECVQDMDHENMFWYRQDPGLGLRLIYFSYDVKMKEKGDIPEGYSVSREKKERFSLILESASTNQTSMYLCASSLYLQGVSYEQYFGPGTRLTVT.

The CDR3 loop reads CASSNAGTGVGEQYF. CDR3 nucleotides: TGTGCCAGCAGCAACGCCGGGACAGGGGTAGGCGAGCAGTACTTC. The chain is built from TRBV7-9 and TRBJ2-7; 10 bases agree with TRBD1. This CDR3 has 15 residues. Germline CDR1 and CDR2: SEHNR and FQNEAQ (reference sequence). V lost 5 bases to trimming and J lost 6 bases; unmatched junction nucleotides: 10.

This chain joins TRBV19 and TRBJ2-7; 7 bases are a match to TRBD1. Germline CDR1 is LNHDA and CDR2 is SQIVND (reference sequence). This CDR3 has 13 amino acids. J gave up 5 bases and V 3 bases, and 4 bases lay outside the gene matches. This chain's CDR3 is CASSIRTGDEQYF. The CDR3 DNA reads TGTGCCAGTAGTATCCGAACAGGGGACGAGCAGTACTTC. The full variable domain, completed using reference TRBV19 and TRBJ2-7, is DGGITQSPKYLFRKEGQNVTLSCEQNLNHDAMYWYRQDPGQGLRLIYYSQIVNDFQKGDIAEGYSVSREKKESFPLTVTSAQKNPTAFYLCASSIRTGDEQYFGPGTRLTVT.